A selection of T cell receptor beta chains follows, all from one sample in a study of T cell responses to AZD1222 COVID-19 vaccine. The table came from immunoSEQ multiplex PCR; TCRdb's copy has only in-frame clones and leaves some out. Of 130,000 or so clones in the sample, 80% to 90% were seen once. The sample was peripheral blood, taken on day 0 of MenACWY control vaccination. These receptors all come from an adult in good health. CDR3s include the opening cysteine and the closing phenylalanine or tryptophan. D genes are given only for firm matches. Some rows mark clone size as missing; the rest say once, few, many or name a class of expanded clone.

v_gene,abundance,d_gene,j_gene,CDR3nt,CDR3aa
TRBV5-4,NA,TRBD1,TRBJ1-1,TGTGCCAGCAGCTTGAGACAGGGGCTGGAGGGGGCTTTCTTT,CASSLRQGLEGAFF
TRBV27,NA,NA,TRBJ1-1,TGTGCCAGCAGTTTCAGCAGGGAGACTGAAGCTTTCTTT,CASSFSRETEAFF
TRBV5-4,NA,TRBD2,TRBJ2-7,TGTGCCAGCAGCGGGGGACTAGCGGTTAATTCCTACGAGCAGTACTTC,CASSGGLAVNSYEQYF
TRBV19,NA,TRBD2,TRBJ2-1,TGTGCCAGTACCTCGAGACTAGCGGGTATAGGGGGCTACAATGAGCAGTTCTTC,CASTSRLAGIGGYNEQFF
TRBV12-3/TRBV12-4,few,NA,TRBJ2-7,TGTGCCAGCAGTTACGGGGACGGCTACGAGCAGTACTTC,CASSYGDGYEQYF
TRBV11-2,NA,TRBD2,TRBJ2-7,TGTGCCAGCAGCTTCCCCCGCGGGGGCGGGAGGCTCGAGCAGTACTTC,CASSFPRGGGRLEQYF
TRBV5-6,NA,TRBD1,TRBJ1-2,TGTGCCAGCAGCTTGGATACGGGACAGCCTACGTATGGCTACACCTTC,CASSLDTGQPTYGYTF
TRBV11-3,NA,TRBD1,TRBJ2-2,TGTGCCAGCAGAGCGGACAGGAGTAACACCGGGGAGCTGTTTTTT,CASRADRSNTGELFF
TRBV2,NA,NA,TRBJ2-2,TGTGCCAGCAAAGCGGGCCCCAACACCGGGGAGCTGTTTTTT,CASKAGPNTGELFF
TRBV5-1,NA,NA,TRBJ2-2,TGCGCCAGCAGCTTGGTCGGAGTCGCCGGGGAGCTGTTTTTT,CASSLVGVAGELFF
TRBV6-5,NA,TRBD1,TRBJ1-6,TGTGCCAGCAGCCCAGGGGGCCGGTATAATTCACCCCTCCACTTT,CASSPGGRYNSPLHF
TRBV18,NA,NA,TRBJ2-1,TGTGCCAGCTCACCCCAACCACCCTCAGGTGTCGTATACAATGAGCAGTTCTTC,CASSPQPPSGVVYNEQFF
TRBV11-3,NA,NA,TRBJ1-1,TGTGCCAGCAGCTTAGATTACAGACTTGAAGCTTTCTTT,CASSLDYRLEAFF
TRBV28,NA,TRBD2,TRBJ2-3,TGCACAGTTAAAGCGGGGCTCACAGATACGCAGTATTTT,CTVKAGLTDTQYF
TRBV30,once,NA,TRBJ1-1,TGTGCCTGGAGTGTTAGCTACAGTTCGAGCACTGAAGCTTTCTTT,CAWSVSYSSSTEAFF
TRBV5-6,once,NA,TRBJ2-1,TGTGCCAGCAGCTTGGAGCCGCGAAACAATGAGCAGTTCTTC,CASSLEPRNNEQFF
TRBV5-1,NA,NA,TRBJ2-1,TGCGCCAGCAGCTTGGAGGGATCTGAGCAGTTCTTC,CASSLEGSEQFF
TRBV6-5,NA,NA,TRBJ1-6,TGTGCCAGCACCCTACAGGGAGAATCTTCACCCCTCCACTTT,CASTLQGESSPLHF
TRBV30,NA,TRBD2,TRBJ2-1,TGTGCCTGGAGTGACGGTAGCGGGAGCTCCTACAATGAGCAGTTCTTC,CAWSDGSGSSYNEQFF